The next 17 T cell receptor beta chains were all read from a single sample in a study of T cells in Graves' hyperthyroidism and ophthalmopathy. Amplified TCR beta CDR3 regions came from RNA transcripts. The primer set for the first-round RT-PCR of the TCR CDR3 was HTBI. TCRdb passed the multiplex PCR reads through MiXCR, listing each CDR3 protein once. The sample contains some 350,000 distinct CDR3 sequences, 19% of which appear only once. Sequencing was carried out using blood. Receptors were obtained from a woman younger than 35 with Graves' hyperthyroidism.

At least ten counts were recorded for this clonotype. The chain recombines TRBV15 with TRBJ2-7; possibly TRBD2 for D (6 bases). Deletions cut 4 bases from V and 2 bases from J, with 15 bases between. The CDR3 has 15 residues. Germline V CDR1 and CDR2: LNHNV, YYDKDF (reference sequence). CDR3 residues: CATSKGKGRTYEQYF. For the CDR3, the DNA is TGTGCCACCAGCAAAGGGAAGGGGAGGACCTACGAGCAGTACTTC.

This clonotype has ten or more counts. At one end the junction does not follow the germline gene, possibly because of a read error. The V gene is TRBV12-3 or TRBV12-4, the J gene TRBJ1-5; 9 nucleotides match TRBD1. The CDR3 spans 18 residues. CDR3 in DNA: TGTGTCAGCAGTTTAAGGGACAGGGATTATCGGGTTGAACAGCCCCAGCATTTT. Translating gives CVSSLRDRDYRVEQPQHF.

CDR3 loop: CASSSSGILTAVGNTEAFF. The CDR3 nucleotides are TGTGCCAGCAGTTCATCGGGGATCTTGACAGCGGTTGGGAACACTGAAGCTTTCTTT. The rearrangement links TRBV12-3 or TRBV12-4 to TRBJ1-1; D possibly corresponds to TRBD1 (5 bases). This CDR3 is built from 19 residues. V lost 4 bases to trimming and J lost 1 base, with 25 bases between them.

This clonotype was recorded at least ten times. The CDR3 spells CASSSGASNQPQHF. CDR3 DNA: TGTGCCAGCAGTTCAGGGGCTAGCAATCAGCCCCAGCATTTT. The genes are TRBV6-2 or TRBV6-3 and TRBJ1-5, with TRBD1 as a possible D gene (6 bases). Germline lookup yields CDR1 MNHEY and CDR2 SVGEGT. CDR3 length: 14 amino acids. Trimming pared 4 bases from V and 0 bases from J, leaving 7 bases between.

This clonotype was counted at least ten times. CDR3 residues: CASSYSWPPETQYF. The CDR3 DNA is TGTGCCAGCAGTTACTCCTGGCCCCCAGAGACCCAGTACTTC. J is TRBJ2-5 and V is TRBV6-5; D is unclear. The V and J ends lost 0 bases and 4 bases respectively, with 9 bases between them. The CDR3 runs 14 residues. Looked up from germline, CDR1 is MNHEY and CDR2 is SVGAGI.

This clonotype has ten or more counts. In nucleotides, the CDR3 is TGTGCCAGCACCCGGGACAGGGGGCCGGCTTTCTTT. Translation: CASTRDRGPAFF. The chain joins TRBV2 to TRBJ1-1, with 12 positions matching TRBD1. Germline V gene data show CDR1 as SNHLY and CDR2 as FYNNEI. Trimming at V came to 7 bases and at J to 11 bases, leaving 5 bases not matched to a gene. CDR3 size: 12 residues.

This clonotype has more than one count but fewer than ten. The gene calls are TRBV20-1 and TRBJ2-7; D unclear. The germline CDR1 and CDR2 sequences are DFQATT and SNEGSKA (reference sequence). Trimming stripped 0 bases from V and 3 bases from J, with 18 bases between. This CDR3 is 16 amino acids long. The CDR3 region has the DNA TGCAGTGCTAGAGATCAAGCTGGGCACCCCTACTACGAGCAGTACTTC. Translated, it gives CSARDQAGHPYYEQYF.

The V gene is TRBV19, the J gene TRBJ2-2; D unresolved. V lost 5 bases and J lost 4, with 5 bases in between. This CDR3 region has 12 residues. Germline V gene lookup returns CDR1 LNHDA and CDR2 SQIVND (reference sequence). The CDR3 nucleotides are TGTGCCAGTAGTTCCCTCACCGGGGAGCTGTTTTTT. Translation: CASSSLTGELFF.

This clonotype was seen many times. The chain recombines TRBV12-3 or TRBV12-4 with TRBJ2-7, with D maybe TRBD2 (5 bases). The V end was cut by 3 bases, the J end by 0 bases, with 12 bases between. CDR3 size: 15 residues. The CDR3 reads CASSFRGLSSYEQYF. As DNA, the CDR3 is TGTGCCAGCAGTTTTAGAGGACTCAGCTCCTACGAGCAGTACTTC.

This clonotype has ten or more counts. The chain combines TRBV7-6 with TRBJ2-2; 16 nucleotides align to TRBD2. The CDR3 totals 18 residues. The junction had 7 bases not matched to a gene; V was cut back by 8 bases and J by 1 base. In germline, CDR1 is SGHVS, CDR2 FNYEAQ. The CDR3 spells CASRLGTSGGGNTGELFF. The CDR3 DNA follows: TGTGCCAGCCGACTGGGGACTAGCGGGGGGGGGAACACCGGGGAGCTGTTTTTT.

This clonotype was seen ten or more times. The gene calls are TRBV2 and TRBJ1-5; maybe TRBD1 (5 bases). With 8 bases removed from V and 0 bases from J, the gap between germline ends came to 14 bases. CDR1 SNHLY and CDR2 FYNNEI come from the germline V gene. The CDR3 spans 15 residues. The CDR3 bases are TGTGCCAGCGGTTCGGGGGAATATAGCAATCAGCCCCAGCATTTT. It translates to CASGSGEYSNQPQHF.

This clonotype was observed at least ten times. The chain uses TRBV2 and TRBJ2-5, with TRBD2 matching over 10 bases. With V trimmed by 3 bases and J by 7 bases, 11 bases remained unmatched. CDR3 length equals 16 residues. The germline CDR1 and CDR2 sequences are SNHLY and FYNNEI. As DNA, the CDR3 is TGTGCCAGCAGTGATTCTGGAGCGGGGGGGGTTCTGACCCAGTACTTC. Protein sequence: CASSDSGAGGVLTQYF.

The V and J genes are TRBV29-1 and TRBJ1-2, with D tentatively TRBD1 (5 bases). Between the trimmed V and J ends, which lost 4 bases and 6 bases, there was a span of 24 bases. CDR3 size: 16 residues. The V gene's germline CDR1 is SQVTM and CDR2 ANQGSEA. The CDR3 protein is CSVVGPGTEIGNGYTF. The DNA of the CDR3 is TGCAGCGTTGTGGGACCCGGGACGGAGATCGGGAATGGCTACACCTTC.

This clonotype was seen at least ten times. The chain is built from TRBV6-1 and TRBJ1-1; 7 positions match TRBD1. The CDR3 runs 15 residues. The V and J ends lost 7 bases and 2 bases, in that order; junction bases with no gene match: 10. Germline loops: CDR1 MNHNS, CDR2 SASEGT. The DNA of the CDR3 is TGTGCCAGCACACCGGGGGACAGCCTAAACACTGAAGCTTTCTTT. Translated, it gives CASTPGDSLNTEAFF.

This clonotype was counted many times. The chain links TRBV5-1 to TRBJ1-2; tentative D call: TRBD1 (5 bases). V lost 4 bases to trimming and J lost 4 bases, with 11 bases between them. CDR3 length: 13 residues. Germline V lookup: CDR1 SGHRS, CDR2 YFSETQ. The CDR3 is CASSPMGTYGYTF. The DNA for the CDR3 is TGCGCCAGCAGCCCGATGGGGACCTATGGCTACACCTTC.

The chain joins TRBV15 to TRBJ2-5; D is perhaps TRBD2 (6 bases). Looked up from germline, CDR1 is LNHNV and CDR2 is YYDKDF (reference sequence). This CDR3 is 16 amino acids long. Trimming removed 1 base from V and 5 bases from J, with 17 bases in between. Written as DNA, the CDR3 is TGTGCCACCAGCAGAGTAGCGGCTAGCCGCCGGGAGACCCAGTACTTC. Amino acid sequence: CATSRVAASRRETQYF.

The sample holds a few counts of this clonotype. This chain links TRBV6-5 with TRBJ1-3; D ambiguous. In germline, CDR1 is MNHEY, CDR2 SVGAGI. V shed 0 bases and J shed 1 base, with 4 bases lying between them. CDR3 length: 14 amino acids. CDR3 sequence reads: CASSYSTSGNTIYF. The DNA for the CDR3 is TGTGCCAGCAGTTACTCAACATCTGGAAACACCATATATTTT.